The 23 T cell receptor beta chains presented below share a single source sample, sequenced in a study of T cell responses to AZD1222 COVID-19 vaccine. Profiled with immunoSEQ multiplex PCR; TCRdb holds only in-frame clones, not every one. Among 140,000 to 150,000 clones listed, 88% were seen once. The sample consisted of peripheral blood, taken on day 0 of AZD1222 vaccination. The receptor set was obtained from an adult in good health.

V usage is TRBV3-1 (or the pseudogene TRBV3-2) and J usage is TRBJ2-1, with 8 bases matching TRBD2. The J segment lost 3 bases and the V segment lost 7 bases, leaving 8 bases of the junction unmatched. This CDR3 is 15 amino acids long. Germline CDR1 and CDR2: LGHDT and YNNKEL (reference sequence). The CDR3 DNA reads TGTGCCAGCACCGACGGGGGGGCGTTCTACAATGAGCAGTTCTTC. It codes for CASTDGGAFYNEQFF.

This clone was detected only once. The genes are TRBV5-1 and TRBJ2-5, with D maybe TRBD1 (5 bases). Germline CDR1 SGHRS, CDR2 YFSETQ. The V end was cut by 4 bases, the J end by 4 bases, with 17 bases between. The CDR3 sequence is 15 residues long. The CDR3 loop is CASSLPLVGVETQYF. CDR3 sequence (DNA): TGCGCCAGCAGCCTCCCGCTTGTAGGGGTAGAGACCCAGTACTTC.

CDR3 sequence: CASSLTGSGNTIYF. CDR3 bases: TGTGCCAGCAGCTTAACCGGCTCTGGAAACACCATATATTTT. The chain links TRBV11-2 to TRBJ1-3; D is unresolved. V was cut by 2 bases and J by 0 bases, with 5 bases left in between. CDR3 size: 14 residues. Germline V gene sequence: CDR1 SGHAT, CDR2 FQNNGV.

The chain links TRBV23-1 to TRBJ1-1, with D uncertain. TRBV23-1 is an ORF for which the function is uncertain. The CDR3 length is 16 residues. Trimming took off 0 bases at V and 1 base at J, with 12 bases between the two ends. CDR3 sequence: CASSQSVPEKNTEAFF. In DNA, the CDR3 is TGCGCCAGCAGTCAATCGGTGCCCGAGAAGAACACTGAAGCTTTCTTT.

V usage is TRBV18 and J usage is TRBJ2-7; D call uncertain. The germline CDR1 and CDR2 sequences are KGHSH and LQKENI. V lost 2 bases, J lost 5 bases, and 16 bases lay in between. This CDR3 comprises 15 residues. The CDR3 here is CASSPNIGTSDEQYF. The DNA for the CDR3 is TGTGCCAGCTCACCAAACATCGGTACGTCCGACGAGCAGTACTTC.

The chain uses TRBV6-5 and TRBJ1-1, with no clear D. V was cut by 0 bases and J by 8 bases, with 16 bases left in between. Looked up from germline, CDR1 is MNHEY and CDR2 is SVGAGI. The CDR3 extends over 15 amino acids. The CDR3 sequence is CASSYSARTATEAFF. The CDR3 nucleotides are TGTGCCAGCAGTTACTCAGCCCGGACCGCCACCGAAGCTTTCTTT.

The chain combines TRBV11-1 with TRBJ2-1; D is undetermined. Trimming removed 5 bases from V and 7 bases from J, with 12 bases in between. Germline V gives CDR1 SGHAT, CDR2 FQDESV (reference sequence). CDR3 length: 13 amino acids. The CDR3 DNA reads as TGTGCCAGCAGCCCCCAGGCCGGGAATGAGCAGTTCTTC. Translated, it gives CASSPQAGNEQFF.

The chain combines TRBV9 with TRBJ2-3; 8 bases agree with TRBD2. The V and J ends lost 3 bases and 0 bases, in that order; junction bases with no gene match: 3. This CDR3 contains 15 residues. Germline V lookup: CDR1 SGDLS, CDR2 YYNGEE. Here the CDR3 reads CASSALAGSTDTQYF. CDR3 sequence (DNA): TGTGCCAGCAGCGCCTTAGCGGGGAGCACAGATACGCAGTATTTT.

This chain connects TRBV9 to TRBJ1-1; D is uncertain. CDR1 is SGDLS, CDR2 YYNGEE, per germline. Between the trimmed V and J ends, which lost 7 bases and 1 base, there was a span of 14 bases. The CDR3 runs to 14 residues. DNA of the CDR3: TGTGCCAGCCGCCCCCCCACCGGGAACACTGAAGCTTTCTTT. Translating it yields CASRPPTGNTEAFF.

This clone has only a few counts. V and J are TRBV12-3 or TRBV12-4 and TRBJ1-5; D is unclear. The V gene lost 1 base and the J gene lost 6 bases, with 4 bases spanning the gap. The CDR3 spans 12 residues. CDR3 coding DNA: TGTGCCAGCAGTTTAGGAGGTCAGCCCCAGCATTTT. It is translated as CASSLGGQPQHF.

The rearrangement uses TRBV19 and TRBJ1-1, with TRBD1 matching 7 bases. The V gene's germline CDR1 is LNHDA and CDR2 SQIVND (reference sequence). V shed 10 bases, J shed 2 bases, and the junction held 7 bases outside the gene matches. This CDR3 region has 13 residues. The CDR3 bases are TGTGCCACCAAGGGACAGACTAACACTGAAGCTTTCTTT. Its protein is CATKGQTNTEAFF.

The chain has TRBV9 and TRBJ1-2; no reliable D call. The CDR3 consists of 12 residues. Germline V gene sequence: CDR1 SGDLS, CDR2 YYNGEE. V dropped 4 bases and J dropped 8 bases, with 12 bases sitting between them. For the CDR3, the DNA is TGTGCCAGCAGCTCAGGTGGGGTCGGCTACACCTTC. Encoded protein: CASSSGGVGYTF.

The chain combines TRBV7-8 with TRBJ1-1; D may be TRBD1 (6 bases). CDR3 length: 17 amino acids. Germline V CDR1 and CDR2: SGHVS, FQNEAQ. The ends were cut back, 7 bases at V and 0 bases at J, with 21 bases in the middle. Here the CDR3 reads CASKPRGTLRMNTEAFF. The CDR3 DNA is TGTGCCAGCAAGCCCCGTGGGACACTGAGAATGAACACTGAAGCTTTCTTT.

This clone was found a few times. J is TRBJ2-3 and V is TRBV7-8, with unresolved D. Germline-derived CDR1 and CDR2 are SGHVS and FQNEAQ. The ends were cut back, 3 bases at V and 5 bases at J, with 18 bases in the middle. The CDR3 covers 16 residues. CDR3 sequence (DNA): TGTGCCAGCAGCTTTAGACGCCTCGGCACACGAGATACGCAGTATTTT. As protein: CASSFRRLGTRDTQYF.

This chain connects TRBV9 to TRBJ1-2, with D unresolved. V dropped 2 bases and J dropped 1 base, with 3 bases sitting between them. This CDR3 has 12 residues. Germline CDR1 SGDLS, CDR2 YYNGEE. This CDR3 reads CASSVNNYGYTF. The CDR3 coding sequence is TGTGCCAGCAGCGTTAATAACTATGGCTACACCTTC. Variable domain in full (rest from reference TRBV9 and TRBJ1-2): DSGVTQTPKHLITATGQRVTLRCSPRSGDLSVYWYQQSLDQGLQFLIQYYNGEERAKGNILERFSAQQFPDLHSELNLSSLELGDSALYFCASSVNNYGYTFGSGTRLTVV.

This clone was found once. CDR3 nucleotide sequence: TGTGCCACCGGGACAGAAAATGAGCAGTTCTTC. Its translation: CATGTENEQFF. V usage is TRBV7-9 and J usage is TRBJ2-1, with 7 bases identical to TRBD1. CDR1 is SEHNR and CDR2 is FQNEAQ in the germline V gene (reference sequence). The CDR3 sequence is 11 residues long. V lost 10 bases and J lost 7; bases outside the gene matches: 4.

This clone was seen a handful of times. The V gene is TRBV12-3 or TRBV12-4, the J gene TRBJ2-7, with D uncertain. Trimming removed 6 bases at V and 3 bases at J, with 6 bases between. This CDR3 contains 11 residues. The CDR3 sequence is CASSRFYEQYF. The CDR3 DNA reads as TGTGCCAGCAGCCGCTTCTACGAGCAGTACTTC.

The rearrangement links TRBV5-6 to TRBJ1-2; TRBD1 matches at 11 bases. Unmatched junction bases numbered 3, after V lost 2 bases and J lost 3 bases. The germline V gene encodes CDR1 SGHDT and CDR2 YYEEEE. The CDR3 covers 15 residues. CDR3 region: CASSFGQGAHYGYTF. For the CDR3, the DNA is TGTGCCAGCAGCTTCGGACAGGGGGCGCACTATGGCTACACCTTC.

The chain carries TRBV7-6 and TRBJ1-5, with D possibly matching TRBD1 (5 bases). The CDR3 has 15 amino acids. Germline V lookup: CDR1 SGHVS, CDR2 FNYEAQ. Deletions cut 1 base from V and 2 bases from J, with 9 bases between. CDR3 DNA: TGTGCCAGCAGCTTAGGACAGAGTGGCAATCAGCCCCAGCATTTT. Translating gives CASSLGQSGNQPQHF.

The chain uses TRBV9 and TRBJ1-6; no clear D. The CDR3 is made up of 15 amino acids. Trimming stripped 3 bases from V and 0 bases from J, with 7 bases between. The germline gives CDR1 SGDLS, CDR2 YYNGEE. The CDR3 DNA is TGTGCCAGCAGCGGCCGGGGCTCCTATAATTCACCCCTCCACTTT. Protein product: CASSGRGSYNSPLHF.

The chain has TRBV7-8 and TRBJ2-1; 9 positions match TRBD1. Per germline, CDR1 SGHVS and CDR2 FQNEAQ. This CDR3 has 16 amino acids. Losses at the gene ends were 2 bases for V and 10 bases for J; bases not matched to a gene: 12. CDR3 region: CASSLSPGQGSREQFF. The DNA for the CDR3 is TGTGCCAGCAGCTTATCTCCGGGACAGGGCAGTCGAGAGCAGTTCTTC.

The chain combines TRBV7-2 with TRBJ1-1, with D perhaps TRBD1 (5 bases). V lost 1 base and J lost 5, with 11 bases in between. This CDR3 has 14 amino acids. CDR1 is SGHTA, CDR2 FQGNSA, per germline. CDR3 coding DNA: TGTGCCAGCAGCTTAGACTCAGGGAGGACTGAAGCTTTCTTT. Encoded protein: CASSLDSGRTEAFF.

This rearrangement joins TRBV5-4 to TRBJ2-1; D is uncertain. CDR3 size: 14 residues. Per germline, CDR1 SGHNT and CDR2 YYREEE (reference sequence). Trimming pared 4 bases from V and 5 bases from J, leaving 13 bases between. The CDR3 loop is CASSVGLLNNEQFF. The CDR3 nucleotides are TGTGCCAGCAGCGTCGGGCTGCTAAACAATGAGCAGTTCTTC. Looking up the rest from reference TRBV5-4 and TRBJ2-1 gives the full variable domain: ETGVTQSPTHLIKTRGQQVTLRCSSQSGHNTVSWYQQALGQGPQFIFQYYREEENGRGNFPPRFSGLQFPNYSSELNVNALELDDSALYLCASSVGLLNNEQFFGPGTRLTVL.